A single sample gave rise to the 11 T cell receptor beta chains below, sequenced in a study of regulatory T cells in long-lasting Graves disease. Time point noted: newly diagnosed GD, antithyroid drugs for less than 3 months. PBMC RNA was the source of the TCR library. CDR3-region Arm-PCR and iRepertoire HTBI primers produced the TCR beta libraries. MiXCR was run by TCRdb on the multiplex PCR reads, yielding one entry per CDR3 protein. The sample contains 320,000 or so distinct CDR3 sequences, about 18% of which appear only once. The starting material was peripheral blood mononuclear cells (PBMCs), obtained at new diagnosis, from a patient treated with antithyroid drugs. The source is a female donor with Graves disease.

This chain links TRBV5-4 with TRBJ2-5; D is unclear. Trimming left V 3 bases short and J 4 bases short, with 7 bases between. The germline gives CDR1 SGHNT, CDR2 YYREEE (reference sequence). The CDR3 has 12 amino acids. CDR3 in amino acids: CASSSLVETQYF. In nucleotides, the CDR3 is TGTGCCAGCAGCTCGTTGGTAGAGACCCAGTACTTC.

This clonotype came up many times. The rearrangement links TRBV12-3 or TRBV12-4 to TRBJ2-3, with 10 bases matching TRBD2. The CDR3 contains 14 residues. V lost 6 bases to trimming and J lost 8 bases; unmatched junction nucleotides: 8. The CDR3 DNA is TGTGCCAGCAGAGCTAGCGGGAGATCAGCTACGCAGTATTTT. Translating it yields CASRASGRSATQYF.

The sample holds many counts of this clonotype. The chain has TRBV2 and TRBJ2-1, with 10 bases matching TRBD2. The germline V gene has CDR1 SNHLY and CDR2 FYNNEI. The CDR3 length is 15 residues. V was clipped by 6 bases and J by 3 bases; unmatched bases: 5. The CDR3, as DNA: TGTGCCAGCAGCACCGGGACTAGCGACTACAATGAGCAGTTCTTC. Its translation: CASSTGTSDYNEQFF.

This clonotype was detected many times. V gene TRBV11-2 combines with J gene TRBJ2-2, with D possibly being TRBD1 (5 bases). This CDR3 is built from 14 residues. V dropped 1 base and J dropped 7 bases, with 10 bases sitting between them. The germline V gene has CDR1 SGHAT and CDR2 FQNNGV. CDR3 DNA: TGTGCCAGCAGCTTAGTAGGGGCGGTCGGGGAGCTGTTTTTT. Its translation: CASSLVGAVGELFF.

This clonotype appeared a few times. The chain uses TRBV6-1 and TRBJ2-1; 8 positions match TRBD2. Germline V lookup: CDR1 MNHNS, CDR2 SASEGT. Germline trimming cut 7 bases from V and 0 bases from J; bases unmatched to any gene: 5. The CDR3 spans 15 residues. CDR3 loop: CASNSGGSSYNEQFF. The CDR3 DNA reads TGTGCCAGCAACTCGGGGGGGAGCTCCTACAATGAGCAGTTCTTC.

This clonotype was seen a few times. A much more abundant neighbour one base away suggests this may be a read error. This chain joins TRBV27 and TRBJ2-1; the match to TRBD2 covers 9 bases. V was pared by 8 bases and J by 9 bases, with 14 bases of the junction left unmatched. Germline loops: CDR1 MNHEY, CDR2 SMNVEV (reference sequence). The CDR3 spans 15 residues. The CDR3 sequence: CASGQGLASSVEQFF. CDR3 sequence (DNA): TGTGCCAGCGGTCAGGGACTAGCCTCCTCGGTTGAGCAGTTCTTC.

Only a few counts were recorded for this clonotype. The rearrangement links TRBV18 to TRBJ2-5; D remains ambiguous. CDR1 and CDR2 (germline): KGHSH, LQKENI. CDR3 length equals 13 residues. V was trimmed by 6 bases and J by 5 bases, leaving 13 bases between them. CDR3 region: CASSGYRVETQYF. CDR3 nucleotide sequence: TGTGCCAGCTCTGGGTACCGGGTGGAGACCCAGTACTTC.

This clonotype was seen a few times. The rearrangement uses TRBV19 and TRBJ2-3; 8 bases map to TRBD1. CDR1 and CDR2 (germline): LNHDA, SQIVND (reference sequence). Germline trimming cut 10 bases from V and 3 bases from J; bases unmatched to any gene: 9. CDR3 length equals 14 residues. Here the CDR3 reads CATRGQGGTDTQYF. DNA of the CDR3: TGTGCCACCCGAGGACAGGGTGGTACAGATACGCAGTATTTT.

This clonotype showed up many times. The chain couples TRBV2 to TRBJ1-1, with D hard to call. This CDR3 spans 12 amino acids. V lost 8 bases and J 0 bases, leaving 7 bases between the germline ends. The V gene's germline CDR1 is SNHLY and CDR2 FYNNEI. This CDR3 is CASEDMNTEAFF. The DNA for the CDR3 is TGTGCCAGCGAAGATATGAACACTGAAGCTTTCTTT.

This clonotype came up many times. V usage is TRBV11-2 and J usage is TRBJ2-3, with D hard to call. Per germline, CDR1 SGHAT and CDR2 FQNNGV. The length of the CDR3 is 11 residues. V was cut by 8 bases and J by 6 bases, with 9 bases left in between. The CDR3 bases are TGTGCCAGCTTTCACTCCGATACGCAGTATTTT. Its translation is CASFHSDTQYF.

The count of this clonotype is one. This chain connects TRBV7-8 to TRBJ2-3; the D gene is possibly TRBD2 (5 bases). Germline V gives CDR1 SGHVS, CDR2 FQNEAQ. Trimming stripped 1 base from V and 3 bases from J, with 14 bases between. The CDR3 contains 16 residues. The CDR3 is CASSLVGLAVTDTQYF. CDR3 coding DNA: TGTGCCAGCAGCTTAGTAGGGCTAGCAGTGACAGATACGCAGTATTTT.